This record covers a single T cell receptor (beta chain). Its cognate antigen is unknown. The entry originates in a study of tumor-infiltrating lymphocytes in localized non-small cell lung cancer. Overall study: Patients included smokers and never-smokers with various histologies, some sampled after neoadjuvant chemotherapy. Each patient gave resected tumor and non-adjacent uninvolved lung tissue. Points from the study as a whole: TCRbeta sequencing showed higher T cell infiltration in tumors than uninvolved lung.

This CDR3 comprises 16 residues. Germline-derived CDR1 and CDR2 are SGHNT and YYREEE (reference sequence). V lost 4 bases and J 3 bases, leaving 16 bases between the germline ends. Profiling relied on immunoSEQ multiplex PCR, and the TCRdb table lists in-frame clones only, not all of them. The sample holds 2,500 to 3,500 clones; roughly 55% are singletons and the top ten take roughly 23%. The clonotype originates from a human donor with non-small cell lung cancer. Sequenced input: uninvolved lung tissue not adjacent to the tumor. The rearrangement joins TRBV5-4 to TRBJ2-2; a weak D match, TRBD2 (6 bases). CDR3 region: CASSPVSGSHTGELFF. Written as DNA, the CDR3 is TGTGCCAGCAGCCCCGTAAGCGGGTCTCACACCGGGGAGCTGTTTTTT.